These T cell receptor beta chains were read from a single sample in a study of blood T cell repertoires in COVID-19. Profiling relied on immunoSEQ multiplex PCR, and the TCRdb table lists in-frame clones only, not all of them. The sample has about 200,000 clones, more than 70% seen once. The specimen sequenced was peripheral blood. The receptors come from a woman aged 40 to 50 who had recovered from COVID-19. Each CDR3 is given with its conserved first and last residue. Fields, in order: V gene, J gene, D gene, clone size, CDR3 protein, CDR3 DNA. D genes are given only for firm matches. The listing skips clone size in some rows; elsewhere it reads once, few, many or a size class.

TRBV28	TRBJ2-7	TRBD1	many	CASRRQTGDYEQYF	TGTGCCAGCAGGAGACAGACAGGGGACTACGAGCAGTACTTC
TRBV3-1/TRBV3-2	TRBJ2-2	TRBD2	NA	CASSQDPGGLAGELFF	TGTGCCAGCAGCCAAGACCCGGGAGGACTGGCCGGGGAGCTGTTTTTT
TRBV6-5	TRBJ2-7	NA	NA	CASSYAGDNSYEQYF	TGTGCCAGCAGTTACGCCGGGGACAACTCCTACGAGCAGTACTTC
TRBV27	TRBJ2-1	NA	NA	CASSWGGSYNEQFF	TGTGCCAGCAGTTGGGGGGGCTCTTACAATGAGCAGTTCTTC
TRBV12-3/TRBV12-4	TRBJ1-2	NA	NA	CASSFAVYGYTF	TGTGCCAGCAGTTTCGCGGTCTATGGCTACACCTTC
TRBV28	TRBJ1-5	NA	once	CASSLFAGQGDQPQHF	TGTGCCAGCAGTTTATTCGCCGGACAAGGGGATCAGCCCCAGCATTTT
TRBV30	TRBJ1-1	TRBD1	NA	CAWSGILGDSEAFF	TGTGCCTGGAGTGGAATACTGGGGGACAGTGAAGCTTTCTTT
TRBV5-1	TRBJ2-3	NA	NA	CASSLVALANTDTQYF	TGCGCCAGCAGCTTGGTTGCGCTAGCGAACACAGATACGCAGTATTTT
TRBV7-2	TRBJ1-1	TRBD1	NA	CASSLRTGREAFF	TGTGCCAGCAGCCTCAGGACAGGGCGTGAAGCTTTCTTT
TRBV29-1	TRBJ2-1	TRBD2	NA	CSVVASAGGGQFF	TGCAGCGTTGTTGCATCGGCGGGAGGAGGGCAGTTCTTC
TRBV11-3	TRBJ2-2	TRBD2	NA	CASGDGGTRGTGELFF	TGTGCCAGCGGCGACGGGGGGACTAGAGGCACCGGGGAGCTGTTTTTT
TRBV7-2	TRBJ1-2	NA	NA	CASSAAPTGPEGYTF	TGTGCCAGCAGCGCAGCCCCGACAGGCCCGGAGGGCTACACCTTC
TRBV4-3	TRBJ2-1	NA	NA	CASSQAFGGSVNNEQFF	TGCGCCAGCAGCCAAGCCTTCGGCGGATCGGTCAACAATGAGCAGTTCTTC